A single sample is the source of the 17 T cell receptor beta chains below, sequenced in a study of regulatory T cells in long-lasting Graves disease. As for time point: persistent/refractory GD, antithyroid drugs over 5 years with positive TRAb. The TCR library was made from RNA extracted from PBMCs. Sequencing libraries for TCR beta were prepared with iRepertoire HTBI primers and Arm-PCR of CDR3 regions. TCRdb re-derived calls from the multiplex PCR reads in MiXCR, one entry per CDR3 protein. The table includes 650,000 to 700,000 distinct CDR3 sequences, about 30% detected once. Source: peripheral blood mononuclear cells (PBMCs), taken when the disease was refractory, from a patient treated with antithyroid drugs. These receptors originate from a female donor with Graves disease.

The chain recombines TRBV29-1 with TRBJ1-1; D ambiguous. The CDR3 has 11 amino acids. The ends were cut back, 7 bases at V and 10 bases at J, with 16 bases in the middle. Germline V gene lookup returns CDR1 SQVTM and CDR2 ANQGSEA. CDR3 in amino acids: CSEASGEGAFF. CDR3 DNA sequence: TGCAGCGAAGCCTCGGGAGAGGGAGCTTTCTTT.

The table lists this clonotype with a few counts. In DNA, the CDR3 is TGCAGCGTTGGAGTAGGGGACATTCAGTACTTC. Residues: CSVGVGDIQYF. The rearrangement uses TRBV29-1 and TRBJ2-4, with a weak D call TRBD1 (5 bases). This CDR3 comprises 11 residues. The germline V gene has CDR1 SQVTM and CDR2 ANQGSEA. Deletions cut 4 bases from V and 8 bases from J, with 9 bases between.

This clonotype appeared many times. The J gene is TRBJ1-1, the V gene TRBV2; 10 bases are a match to TRBD1. Germline CDR1 is SNHLY and CDR2 is FYNNEI. V lost 5 bases and J lost 5; bases outside the gene matches: 14. The CDR3 covers 17 residues. CDR3 DNA sequence: TGTGCCAGCAGTAGCCGGGACAGGGGACGTGGGGGAACTGAAGCTTTCTTT. It codes for CASSSRDRGRGGTEAFF.

This clonotype showed up many times. The chain links TRBV6-1 to TRBJ1-2, with 8 bases matching TRBD1. Looked up from germline, CDR1 is MNHNS and CDR2 is SASEGT. Germline trimming cut 6 bases from V and 5 bases from J; bases unmatched to any gene: 11. The CDR3 has 15 amino acids. This CDR3 is CASRRSDRDGYGYTF. CDR3 DNA sequence: TGTGCCAGCAGGCGTTCGGACAGGGATGGGTATGGCTACACCTTC.

V is TRBV5-1 and J is TRBJ2-3; TRBD2 matches at 7 bases. The germline gives CDR1 SGHRS, CDR2 YFSETQ. The CDR3 spans 15 residues. The junction had 7 bases not matched to a gene; V was cut back by 4 bases and J by 2 bases. The CDR3 DNA reads TGCGCCAGCAGCGGGCTAGCGGTTGACACAGATACGCAGTATTTT. It specifies CASSGLAVDTDTQYF. The variable domain in full, completed from reference TRBV5-1 and TRBJ2-3, reads KAGVTQTPRYLIKTRGQQVTLSCSPISGHRSVSWYQQTPGQGLQFLFEYFSETQRNKGNFPGRFSGRQFSNSRSEMNVSTLELGDSALYLCASSGLAVDTDTQYFGPGTRLTVL.

The CDR3 nucleotides are TGTGCCAGCAGTTTTGGGGGGTCCTCCAATCAGCCCCAGCATTTT. Protein product: CASSFGGSSNQPQHF. The V call is TRBV12-3 or TRBV12-4, the J call TRBJ1-5; D is perhaps TRBD1 (5 bases). This CDR3 is 15 amino acids long. Trimming stripped 3 bases from V and 3 bases from J, with 12 bases between.

In regard to this clonotype: It may be a read error: a sequence one base away is much more abundant. Without the conserved terminal phenylalanine or tryptophan, this CDR3 likely stems from a read error. The genes are TRBV12-3 or TRBV12-4 and TRBJ2-7; 9 bases fit TRBD2. V shed 1 base and J 5 bases; nucleotides not matched to a gene: 6. The CDR3 sequence is 15 residues long. The CDR3 loop is CASSLGGSSGNEQYL. The CDR3 DNA reads as TGTGCCAGCAGTTTAGGAGGGTCTAGCGGGAACGAGCAGTACCTC.

The V and J genes are TRBV6-1 and TRBJ1-3, with unresolved D. The length of the CDR3 is 16 residues. CDR1 MNHNS and CDR2 SASEGT come from the germline V gene. V shed 4 bases and J shed 0 bases, with 13 bases lying between them. CDR3 in amino acids: CASSATGSYSGNTIYF. The CDR3 region has the DNA TGTGCCAGCAGTGCAACCGGGTCCTACTCTGGAAACACCATATATTTT.

Only one count was recorded for this clonotype. This rearrangement joins TRBV4-1 to TRBJ2-7; a weak D match, TRBD2 (5 bases). The germline V gene has CDR1 MGHRA and CDR2 YSYEKL. The CDR3 covers 15 residues. With 4 bases removed from V and 1 base from J, the gap between germline ends came to 14 bases. The CDR3: CASSLSGRRSYEQYF. Written as DNA, the CDR3 is TGCGCCAGCAGCCTCAGCGGCCGTCGGTCCTACGAGCAGTACTTC.

There are a few counts of this clonotype. This rearrangement joins TRBV30 to TRBJ2-3, with D perhaps matching TRBD2 (6 bases). The length of the CDR3 is 16 residues. With 2 bases removed from V and 3 bases from J, the gap between germline ends came to 18 bases. Germline loops: CDR1 GTSNPN, CDR2 SVGIG (reference sequence). The CDR3 bases are TGTGCCTGGAGTAGAGTAGCCCTAGCGACGACAGATACGCAGTATTTT. Translation: CAWSRVALATTDTQYF. Full variable domain (remainder filled in from reference TRBV30 and TRBJ2-3): SQTIHQWPATLVQPVGSPLSLECTVEGTSNPNLYWYRQAAGRGLQLLFYSVGIGQISSEVPQNLSASRPQDRQFILSSKKLLLSDSGFYLCAWSRVALATTDTQYFGPGTRLTVL.

This clonotype has just a few counts. This rearrangement joins TRBV20-1 to TRBJ2-7, with D perhaps assigned TRBD1 or TRBD2 (5 bases each). The CDR3 sequence is 12 residues long. CDR1 is DFQATT and CDR2 is SNEGSKA in the germline V gene (reference sequence). V dropped 4 bases and J dropped 2 bases, with 9 bases sitting between them. The CDR3, as DNA: TGCAGTGCTACCAGGGACCCCTACGAGCAGTACTTC. Encoded protein: CSATRDPYEQYF.

The table lists this clonotype with a few counts. The gene calls are TRBV20-1 and TRBJ2-7; weak D call: TRBD1 (5 bases). The CDR3 is made up of 14 amino acids. The germline V and J ends were trimmed by 5 bases and 2 bases, with 16 bases remaining between them. Germline CDR1 DFQATT, CDR2 SNEGSKA (reference sequence). The CDR3 DNA reads TGCAGTGCTCCTCCGGCAGGGTCCACCTACGAGCAGTACTTC. This codes for CSAPPAGSTYEQYF.

This clonotype was counted between two and nine times. This rearrangement joins TRBV6-1 to TRBJ2-7; 8 bases agree with TRBD2. Trimming cost V 10 bases and J 4 bases; bases outside gene matches: 12. The germline CDR1 and CDR2 sequences are MNHNS and SASEGT. This CDR3 contains 14 residues. The CDR3 DNA is TGTGCCACTCAGAGCGGGGGCGACGGATACGAGCAGTACTTC. Residues: CATQSGGDGYEQYF.

This clonotype appeared a few times. This rearrangement joins TRBV28 to TRBJ1-5; D is perhaps TRBD1 (5 bases). Between the trimmed V and J ends, which lost 3 bases and 4 bases, there was a span of 16 bases. CDR1 and CDR2 from the germline V gene are MDHEN and SYDVKM. CDR3 length: 16 residues. In DNA form, the CDR3 reads TGTGCCAGCAGTTTGGCCCTCCTTCAGGGAAATCAGCCCCAGCATTTT. The encoded protein is CASSLALLQGNQPQHF. Based on the CDR3 plus reference TRBV28 and TRBJ1-5, the full variable domain is DVKVTQSSRYLVKRTGEKVFLECVQDMDHENMFWYRQDPGLGLRLIYFSYDVKMKEKGDIPEGYSVSREKKERFSLILESASTNQTSMYLCASSLALLQGNQPQHFGDGTRLSIL.

The chain is built from TRBV20-1 and TRBJ1-5; TRBD1 matches 11 bases. Germline values: CDR1 DFQATT, CDR2 SNEGSKA (reference sequence). This CDR3 is built from 15 residues. The V gene end was trimmed by 3 bases and the J gene end by 6 bases; junction bases not matched to a gene: 7. The CDR3 DNA follows: TGCAGTGCTAGCGTGGACAGGGGGCAAAGTCAGCCCCAGCATTTT. Translation gives CSASVDRGQSQPQHF.

This clonotype was seen ten or more times. The V call is TRBV3-1, the J call TRBJ2-5; D might be TRBD2 (5 bases). V lost 0 bases to trimming and J lost 5 bases, with 10 bases between them. Per germline, CDR1 LGHDT and CDR2 YNNKEL (reference sequence). The CDR3 contains 14 residues. The DNA for the CDR3 is TGTGCCAGCAGCCAAGACCTAGCCCGGGAGACCCAGTACTTC. Amino acids: CASSQDLARETQYF.

This clonotype was seen a handful of times. This chain uses TRBV12-3 or TRBV12-4 with TRBJ2-5; D may be TRBD1 (5 bases). The CDR3 is 15 residues long. Trimming pared 7 bases from V and 2 bases from J, leaving 17 bases between. Here the CDR3 DNA reads TGTGCCAGCACCATTAACAAGGGGTGGCAAGAGACCCAGTACTTC. It translates to CASTINKGWQETQYF.